This T cell receptor beta chain was captured by sequencing in a study of cytomegalovirus exposure and HLA in healthy donors. On the study more broadly: Within an early data release were about 80 million unique TCRs drawn from HLA-typed donors. Study observations and caveats: Rare sequences made up most TCRs, while some public TCRs were found in many donors. For TCR beta chains, V- and J-gene trimming was later linked to a missense DCLRE1C variant. Cytomegalovirus association was listed for 150 to 200 TCR beta chains.

This CDR3 region has 16 residues. Germline V gene data show CDR1 as MNHNS and CDR2 as SASEGT. The V segment lost 3 bases and the J segment 0 bases; nucleotides outside the gene matches: 6. On this clone itself: Its antigen is as yet unknown.

It was with 60 Vbeta and 13 Jbeta primers that the PCR ran. Profiling relied on immunoSEQ multiplex PCR, and the TCRdb table lists in-frame clones only, not all of them. The table has 90,000 to 120,000 clones, 70% to 85% seen once. V usage is TRBV6-1 and J usage is TRBJ2-7, with 9 bases lining up with TRBD1. The sequenced sample was PBMCs. This clonotype was obtained from a male donor in good health and CMV-seronegative. Here the CDR3 DNA reads TGTGCCAGCAGTGACCCCCGGGACAGGGACTCCTACGAGCAGTACTTC. Its translation: CASSDPRDRDSYEQYF.